The entry below describes one T cell receptor (beta chain). The antigen this receptor binds is unknown. Base qualities were left out, and no much larger clone turns up one base away. The data stem from a study of cytomegalovirus exposure and HLA in healthy donors (dated 2017 in TCRdb). For the wider study: According to a later analysis, one platform produced both the 110 or so validation repertoires and the 666 repertoires of the first cohort. Along with the roughly 670-subject first cohort, a separate validation cohort of over a hundred different subjects was used. High-throughput TCR immunosequencing, statistical association of individual TCRs with disease status, and machine learning were combined to predict cytomegalovirus infection status. The aim of the study was to test whether cataloging public T cell receptors could identify signatures of past pathogen exposure.

The donors belonged to the validation cohort of 120 subjects, which was separate from the roughly 700-subject first cohort. Results the study describes overall, beyond this receptor: According to the authors, the approach could potentially be generalized to other disease states and immunological phenotypes. In the study, around 160 TCR beta chains were listed as associated with cytomegalovirus. Most TCR sequences were seen in very few donors, while some public TCRs were found in many individuals. The classifier was reported to diagnose cytomegalovirus status with high specificity and sensitivity in both the original cohort and the validation cohort. Of the cluster scores, about 94% were above 0 in a later analysis, which found that TCRs clustered in the first cohort also tended to co-occur in the 95 to 150 validation repertoires. A later analysis had no HLA typing for the validation cohort, so co-occurrence there was scored across all 110 or so repertoires. A few of the identified cytomegalovirus-associated TCR beta chains were confirmed in vitro to be specific for cytomegalovirus antigens.

Libraries were built with the immunoSEQ multiplex PCR assay. The original pipeline was this. A statistical classification framework was built for diagnosing cytomegalovirus status from the catalog of TCR beta chain sequences. TCRdb took over this immuneACCESS table, retaining in-frame rearrangements with V and J assigned. Such tables are incomplete; in checked studies, under half of the missing clones stem from an unresolved V gene, and the remainder is unexplained. For V, J and clone size, that table is used; D and trimming come from the DNA. The sample table contains about 170,000 clones; only one count was recorded for 95% to 96% of them. 0.8% to 1% of the sample lies in the top ten. Sequenced input: PBMCs. This receptor was taken from a young woman in good health and CMV-seronegative.

The sequence in DNA is TGTGCCAGCAGCACGACAGGGGTGAGCGGAAACACCATATATTTT. It encodes CASSTTGVSGNTIYF. The chain joins TRBV11-2 to TRBJ1-3; the central 8 bases match TRBD1. The CDR1 and CDR2 encoded by the germline V gene are SGHAT and FQNNGV. Trimming accounts for 5 bases at V and 4 bases at J, while the number of junction bases matched to no gene is 7. The CDR3 covers 15 residues, taking in both the cysteine and the phenylalanine. CDR3 DNA only is kept here, 45 bases in frame from base 1.